What follows are 31 T cell receptor beta chains derived from one specimen sequenced in a study of cytomegalovirus exposure and HLA in healthy donors (dated by TCRdb to between 2016 and 2019). The receptor library was made with the immunoSEQ multiplex PCR assay. For the multiplex PCR, a mixture combining 60 forward primers for TCR Vbeta segments and 13 reverse primers for TCR Jbeta segments was used. TCRdb stores this immuneACCESS table with in-frame sequences only. Part of the clones is absent; in the studies checked, under half of the shortfall reflects unresolved V genes, and no reason is known for the rest. This sample is represented by 95,000 to 150,000 clones; roughly four fifths of them were singletons. The leading ten clones occupy approximately 3% of the sample. The sample comprised PBMCs. The receptors were gathered from a woman in her 40s in good health and CMV-seropositive.

This sequence joins TRBV5-6 and TRBJ2-3; TRBD2 agrees at 9 bases. J was trimmed by 0 bases and V by 0 bases; bases with no gene match: 2. The germline V gene encodes CDR1 SGHDT and CDR2 YYEEEE. There are 16 residues in the CDR3. In DNA, the CDR3 is TGTGCCAGCAGCTTGGAGCGGGGGGCTAGCACAGATACGCAGTATTTT. Translated, it gives CASSLERGASTDTQYF.

The chain recombines TRBV7-2 with TRBJ2-7, with TRBD1 matching 9 bases. This CDR3 region has 14 residues. In germline, CDR1 is SGHTA, CDR2 FQGNSA. Unmatched junction bases numbered 5, after V lost 5 bases and J lost 3 bases. The DNA for the CDR3 is TGTGCCAGCAGCAATTCGGGACAGGGCTACGAGCAGTACTTC. This translates into CASSNSGQGYEQYF.

This clone was seen only once. The chain links TRBV6-5 to TRBJ2-3, with 8 bases identical to TRBD1. The CDR3 runs 15 residues. Losses at the gene ends were 4 bases for V and 1 base for J; bases not matched to a gene: 4. Germline-derived CDR1 and CDR2 are MNHEY and SVGAGI. The CDR3: CASSFQQGGTDTQYF. CDR3 DNA: TGTGCCAGCAGTTTCCAACAGGGGGGCACAGATACGCAGTATTTT.

The genes are TRBV18 and TRBJ1-5; D unresolved. Germline V lookup: CDR1 KGHSH, CDR2 LQKENI. V was trimmed by 5 bases and J by 0 bases, leaving 8 bases between them. The CDR3 is 14 residues long. CDR3 nucleotides: TGTGCCAGCTCAGGCAGTGATAGCAATCAGCCCCAGCATTTT. Its protein is CASSGSDSNQPQHF. Variable domain in full (rest from reference TRBV18 and TRBJ1-5): NAGVMQNPRHLVRRRGQEARLRCSPMKGHSHVYWYRQLPEEGLKFMVYLQKENIIDESGMPKERFSAEFPKEGPSILRIQQVVRGDSAAYFCASSGSDSNQPQHFGDGTRLSIL.

The chain recombines TRBV5-8 with TRBJ2-5; 10 positions agree with TRBD2. V gave up 0 bases and J gave up 2 bases; unmatched junction bases: 7. The CDR3 runs to 17 residues. Germline CDR1 and CDR2: SGHTS and YDEGEE. The CDR3 DNA reads as TGTGCCAGCAGCTTGGCCGTACTAGCGGGAAGACAAGAGACCCAGTACTTC. It specifies CASSLAVLAGRQETQYF.

The chain employs TRBV6-1 and TRBJ2-7; perhaps TRBD2 as D (5 bases). Between the trimmed V and J ends, which lost 0 bases and 3 bases, there was a span of 15 bases. Germline V gives CDR1 MNHNS, CDR2 SASEGT. CDR3 length: 16 residues. The chain's CDR3 is CASSEARGIPYYEQYF. CDR3 DNA: TGTGCCAGCAGTGAAGCGAGAGGGATCCCATACTACGAGCAGTACTTC.

This chain links TRBV7-2 with TRBJ1-1; 10 bases match TRBD1. Germline V gene lookup returns CDR1 SGHTA and CDR2 FQGNSA. Trimming removed 4 bases from V and 0 bases from J; junction bases left unmatched: 11. This CDR3 contains 18 residues. In DNA form, the CDR3 reads TGTGCCAGCAGCTCCCCCCGGGACAGGGGACCAATGAACACTGAAGCTTTCTTT. Its protein product is CASSSPRDRGPMNTEAFF.

This sequence joins TRBV7-9 and TRBJ1-2, with 8 bases lining up with TRBD1. With 7 bases clipped from V and 1 base from J, the junction kept 5 bases outside the gene matches. The CDR3 runs 14 residues. From germline, CDR1 is SEHNR and CDR2 FQNEAQ (reference sequence). CDR3 residues: CASTGGGGNYGYTF. The CDR3 DNA reads TGTGCCAGCACAGGGGGCGGAGGTAACTATGGCTACACCTTC.

To note about this clone: Germline is not matched at one junction end, which may reflect a read error. The V and J genes are TRBV6-1 and TRBJ2-7; TRBD1 agrees at 7 bases. The CDR3 runs to 12 residues. Germline CDR1 is MNHNS and CDR2 is SASEGT. The CDR3 sequence is CASSEAARDRGF. The CDR3 region has the DNA TGTGCCAGCAGTGAAGCGGCTAGGGACAGAGGGTTC.

In this sample, this clone turned up a few times. V usage is TRBV20-1 and J usage is TRBJ2-7; D ambiguous. This CDR3 region has 11 residues. Germline loops: CDR1 DFQATT, CDR2 SNEGSKA (reference sequence). Trimming shortened V by 3 bases and J by 4 bases, and 7 bases separated the two germline ends. The CDR3 bases are TGCAGTGCTAGGGGCAATTACGAGCAGTACTTC. Translating gives CSARGNYEQYF.

In its sample, this clone was seen once. The chain recombines TRBV5-6 with TRBJ1-6; D not certain. This CDR3 spans 14 amino acids. CDR1 and CDR2 (germline): SGHDT, YYEEEE. Trimming shortened V by 2 bases and J by 7 bases, and 10 bases separated the two germline ends. The CDR3 loop reads CASSFWFQNSPLHF. CDR3 nucleotide sequence: TGTGCCAGCAGCTTTTGGTTTCAGAATTCACCCCTCCACTTT.

Only one count was recorded for this clone. The chain employs TRBV30 and TRBJ1-2; tentatively, D is TRBD1 (6 bases). Per germline, CDR1 GTSNPN and CDR2 SVGIG (reference sequence). The CDR3 is made up of 15 amino acids. Trimming took 4 bases from V and 3 from J, leaving 18 bases between them. The CDR3 nucleotides read TGTGCCTGGAATCCCGGCCTAACAGGGCACTATGGCTACACCTTC. Translating gives CAWNPGLTGHYGYTF.

The V gene is TRBV10-3, the J gene TRBJ2-2, with a weak D call TRBD1 (6 bases). Germline CDR1 reads ENHRY; CDR2 reads SYGVKD. The length of the CDR3 is 14 residues. Trimming shortened V by 2 bases and J by 5 bases, and 9 bases separated the two germline ends. This CDR3 reads CAISEKQGTGELFF. CDR3 sequence (DNA): TGTGCCATCAGTGAGAAGCAGGGGACCGGGGAGCTGTTTTTT.

The chain links TRBV19 to TRBJ1-4; D ambiguous. Germline CDR1 LNHDA, CDR2 SQIVND (reference sequence). The CDR3 extends over 15 amino acids. Trimming removed 5 bases at V and 0 bases at J, with 10 bases between. The CDR3 region has the DNA TGTGCCAGTAGTTCGGCGGCCGCAACTAATGAAAAACTGTTTTTT. Translation: CASSSAAATNEKLFF.

This sequence joins TRBV6-6 and TRBJ2-1; 7 bases agree with TRBD2. This CDR3 is built from 15 residues. The V segment lost 6 bases and the J segment 8 bases; nucleotides outside the gene matches: 13. Germline V gene sequence: CDR1 MNHNY, CDR2 SVGAGI (reference sequence). The CDR3 DNA follows: TGTGCCAGCAGCTATCTTCAAAGAGGGAGGGATGAGCAGTTCTTC. Translated, it gives CASSYLQRGRDEQFF.

This clone was found a few times. The rearrangement links TRBV7-9 to TRBJ1-6; 9 nucleotides align to TRBD1. V gave up 8 bases and J gave up 7 bases; unmatched junction bases: 6. CDR1 and CDR2 from the germline V gene are SEHNR and FQNEAQ (reference sequence). The CDR3 is made up of 14 amino acids. The CDR3 DNA sequence: TGTGCCAGCCAACCGGGACAGGGAAATTCACCCCTCCACTTT. Amino acid sequence: CASQPGQGNSPLHF.

The chain is built from TRBV4-3 and TRBJ2-7; TRBD1 is a possible D gene (6 bases). The germline V and J ends were trimmed by 1 base and 4 bases, with 11 bases remaining between them. Germline lookup yields CDR1 LGHNA and CDR2 YSLEER. The CDR3 sequence is 14 residues long. The CDR3 region has the DNA TGCGCCAGCAGCCAAGGAGTACAGGGATACGAGCAGTACTTC. It specifies CASSQGVQGYEQYF.

The chain employs TRBV6-8 and TRBJ1-5; D is unresolved. Germline V gene data show CDR1 as MNHGY and CDR2 as SAAAGT. The CDR3 is made up of 13 amino acids. The germline V and J ends were trimmed by 8 bases and 5 bases, with 13 bases remaining between them. This CDR3 is CASLAESDQPQHF. The DNA of the CDR3 is TGTGCCAGCCTGGCGGAGTCGGATCAGCCCCAGCATTTT.

This clone was detected only a few times. V gene TRBV6-4 combines with J gene TRBJ2-6, with a weak D call TRBD1 (5 bases). The CDR3 runs to 17 residues. V lost 2 bases and J 0 bases, leaving 11 bases between the germline ends. Germline V gives CDR1 MRHNA, CDR2 SNTAGT. CDR3 region: CASSDSVGDSGANVLTF. The CDR3 DNA is TGTGCCAGCAGTGACAGCGTAGGGGACTCTGGGGCCAACGTCCTGACTTTC.

This rearrangement joins TRBV6-1 to TRBJ2-7, with D tentatively TRBD1 (6 bases). V lost 4 bases and J lost 7, with 11 bases in between. The germline CDR1 and CDR2 sequences are MNHNS and SASEGT. This CDR3 spans 12 amino acids. The CDR3 nucleotides read TGTGCCAGCAGTGGCAAGAGGGGGGAGCAGTACTTC. Its translation is CASSGKRGEQYF.

This CDR3 reads CASTGNTGELFF. CDR3 sequence (DNA): TGTGCCTCGACAGGGAACACCGGGGAGCTGTTTTTT. The chain employs TRBV10-3 and TRBJ2-2, with D possibly TRBD1 on 6 matching bases. Trimming pared 11 bases from V and 1 base from J, leaving 8 bases between. In germline, CDR1 is ENHRY, CDR2 SYGVKD. This CDR3 comprises 12 residues.

This clone came up a few times. The chain joins TRBV2 to TRBJ2-7; D not certain. This CDR3 spans 12 amino acids. V lost 5 bases to trimming and J lost 3 bases, with 8 bases between them. CDR1 and CDR2 (germline): SNHLY, FYNNEI. CDR3 residues: CASSPASYEQYF. The CDR3, as DNA: TGTGCCAGCAGTCCAGCTAGCTACGAGCAGTACTTC.

The chain uses TRBV4-1 and TRBJ2-3; 8 bases fit TRBD2. From germline, CDR1 is MGHRA and CDR2 YSYEKL. The CDR3 totals 15 residues. The trim removed 4 bases at V and 5 bases at J, leaving 8 bases unmatched. CDR3 protein: CASSRLAGGLDTQYF. The CDR3 DNA reads TGCGCCAGCAGCCGATTGGCGGGAGGTTTAGATACGCAGTATTTT.

This chain uses TRBV10-3 with TRBJ2-1; 13 bases are shared with TRBD2. Germline V gives CDR1 ENHRY, CDR2 SYGVKD. The CDR3 is 16 residues long. With V trimmed by 3 bases and J by 4 bases, 3 bases remained unmatched. CDR3 sequence reads: CAISDGLAGAYNEQFF. As DNA, the CDR3 is TGTGCCATCAGTGATGGACTAGCGGGGGCATACAATGAGCAGTTCTTC.

This clone was seen a handful of times. The chain uses TRBV5-1 and TRBJ2-1, with TRBD2 matching 12 bases. Looked up from germline, CDR1 is SGHRS and CDR2 is YFSETQ. The CDR3 has 15 amino acids. V dropped 1 base and J dropped 8; count of bases not matched to a gene: 4. CDR3 sequence: CASSLWLAGGDEQFF. The CDR3 bases are TGCGCCAGCAGCTTGTGGCTAGCGGGAGGGGATGAGCAGTTCTTC.

This clone was seen more than once but under ten times. The CDR3 loop reads CASSLWRGRFSYEQYF. CDR3 nucleotide sequence: TGTGCCAGCAGTTTATGGAGGGGGCGCTTCTCCTACGAGCAGTACTTC. The chain combines TRBV28 with TRBJ2-7; 7 bases map to TRBD1. Germline-derived CDR1 and CDR2 are MDHEN and SYDVKM. This CDR3 is built from 16 residues. J was trimmed by 0 bases and V by 0 bases; bases with no gene match: 5.

The chain uses TRBV4-3 and TRBJ1-5, with D maybe TRBD1 (6 bases). V was pared by 6 bases and J by 0 bases, with 12 bases between. The CDR3 extends over 15 amino acids. Germline CDR1 is LGHNA and CDR2 is YSLEER. CDR3 coding DNA: TGCGCCAGCAGTCCCGGACAGCATAGCAATCAGCCCCAGCATTTT. It translates to CASSPGQHSNQPQHF.

V is TRBV7-8 and J is TRBJ2-7, with a tentative D call TRBD1 (6 bases). V was clipped by 2 bases and J by 5 bases, with 10 bases between them. This CDR3 comprises 13 residues. Germline V gene data show CDR1 as SGHVS and CDR2 as FQNEAQ. Here the CDR3 DNA reads TGTGCCAGCAGCTTAATCAGGGGCCACGAGCAGTACTTC. As protein: CASSLIRGHEQYF.

The CDR3 here is CASSLARQGRDEQFF. The CDR3 DNA follows: TGCGCCAGCAGCTTGGCCAGGCAGGGTAGGGATGAGCAGTTCTTC. V and J are TRBV5-1 and TRBJ2-1, with D possibly being TRBD1 (5 bases). CDR1 and CDR2 from the germline V gene are SGHRS and YFSETQ. V was clipped by 0 bases and J by 8 bases, with 15 bases between them. CDR3 length: 15 residues.

The rearrangement uses TRBV4-3 and TRBJ1-2, with D possibly TRBD1 on 6 matching bases. Between the trimmed V and J ends, which lost 0 bases and 5 bases, there was a span of 13 bases. The length of the CDR3 is 15 residues. The germline V gene has CDR1 LGHNA and CDR2 YSLEER. The CDR3 region has the DNA TGCGCCAGCAGCCAAGACGAGGGGGTGCGGTATGGCTACACCTTC. Residues: CASSQDEGVRYGYTF.

This clone has more than one count but fewer than ten. The J gene is TRBJ1-1, the V gene TRBV19; D gene unclear. The length of the CDR3 is 13 residues. Trimming pared 1 base from V and 4 bases from J, leaving 7 bases between. Looked up from germline, CDR1 is LNHDA and CDR2 is SQIVND (reference sequence). The CDR3 DNA is TGTGCCAGTAGTATAGCATCGGGCACTGAAGCTTTCTTT. Protein sequence: CASSIASGTEAFF.